A single sample is the source of the 19 T cell receptor beta chains below, sequenced in a study of shared clonotypes between healthy human individuals (TCRdb year 2020). The library was obtained by the immunoSEQ multiplex PCR assay. TCRdb holds this immuneACCESS table with in-frame rearrangements only. Some clones are missing; in checked studies, unresolved V genes explain under half, and the rest has no known cause. This sample has about 2.4 million clones in its table, and approximately 94% of those were observed once. Approximately 0.36% of the sample lies in the top ten. Input material: naive CD4+ T cells from PBMCs. The cell subset or site label for this specimen denotes: CD45RA+ positively selected. The receptors here all came from a young man in good health. Some clones in this sample may be carry-over from other donors' samples.

CDR3 nucleotides: TGTGCCAGCAGTGAGAGCGGGAGTTTCGACAATGAGCAGTTCTTC. Translating it yields CASSESGSFDNEQFF. The V and J genes are TRBV2 and TRBJ2-1, with TRBD2 matching over 8 bases. With 3 bases clipped from V and 5 bases from J, the junction kept 6 bases outside the gene matches. The length of the CDR3 is 15 residues. The germline V gene has CDR1 SNHLY and CDR2 FYNNEI.

The chain is built from TRBV5-1 and TRBJ2-2; D might be TRBD1 (6 bases). This CDR3 is 16 amino acids long. The V end lost 0 bases, the J end lost 4 bases, and 13 bases lay between the germline ends. Germline values: CDR1 SGHRS, CDR2 YFSETQ. The CDR3 is CASSLATGSTTGELFF. As DNA, the CDR3 is TGCGCCAGCAGCTTGGCCACAGGGTCTACCACCGGGGAGCTGTTTTTT.

V is TRBV7-2 and J is TRBJ2-1, with D perhaps matching TRBD1 (6 bases). The V end was cut by 5 bases, the J end by 9 bases, with 20 bases between. Looked up from germline, CDR1 is SGHTA and CDR2 is FQGNSA. This CDR3 is 15 amino acids long. DNA for the CDR3: TGTGCCAGCAGCCGACGTGTTGGGGGCCTTGGTGAGCAGTTCTTC. It is translated as CASSRRVGGLGEQFF.

This chain uses TRBV18 with TRBJ2-1; 7 bases line up with TRBD2. The ends lost 6 bases at V and 7 bases at J; junction bases unmatched: 21. CDR1 is KGHSH, CDR2 LQKENI, per germline. There are 18 residues in the CDR3. The CDR3 loop is CASSRAPVGGNSWNEQFF. CDR3 coding DNA: TGTGCCAGCTCCCGGGCCCCCGTGGGAGGGAATAGTTGGAATGAGCAGTTCTTC.

The gene calls are TRBV18 and TRBJ2-7, with D possibly matching TRBD1 (6 bases). The V gene's germline CDR1 is KGHSH and CDR2 LQKENI. This CDR3 comprises 16 residues. V lost 2 bases and J lost 3, with 17 bases in between. CDR3 in DNA: TGTGCCAGCTCACCAAATAGGGGGTCCGATAACTACGAGCAGTACTTC. It specifies CASSPNRGSDNYEQYF.

The rearrangement joins TRBV18 to TRBJ1-1; 7 bases map to TRBD1. The CDR3 covers 16 residues. Germline V gives CDR1 KGHSH, CDR2 LQKENI. Germline trimming cut 6 bases from V and 4 bases from J; bases unmatched to any gene: 14. The chain's CDR3 is CASSLSIQGSITEAFF. Written as DNA, the CDR3 is TGTGCCAGCTCGCTCTCGATACAGGGGAGTATCACTGAAGCTTTCTTT.

The V and J genes are TRBV6-1 and TRBJ1-5; D might be TRBD1 (5 bases). The germline V gene has CDR1 MNHNS and CDR2 SASEGT. Trimming pared 4 bases from V and 0 bases from J, leaving 7 bases between. The CDR3 is 14 amino acids. The CDR3 DNA reads as TGTGCCAGCAGTGGCAGGGTTAGCAATCAGCCCCAGCATTTT. It is translated as CASSGRVSNQPQHF.

The rearrangement links TRBV7-2 to TRBJ2-7; no clear D. Trimming shortened V by 3 bases and J by 1 base, and 10 bases separated the two germline ends. This CDR3 has 14 amino acids. CDR1 is SGHTA, CDR2 FQGNSA, per germline. This chain's CDR3 is CASSFIGMSYEQYF. In nucleotides, the CDR3 is TGTGCCAGCAGCTTTATAGGGATGTCCTACGAGCAGTACTTC.

V gene TRBV10-3 combines with J gene TRBJ2-5; 7 nucleotides agree with TRBD1. The DNA end is a closer match to TRBJ2-7, so the J assignment may be wrong. Per germline, CDR1 ENHRY and CDR2 SYGVKD. This CDR3 spans 15 amino acids. CDR3 region: CAISEGQVKSYEQYF. The CDR3 DNA reads TGTGCCATCAGTGAAGGACAGGTCAAGTCTTACGAGCAGTACTTC.

The chain links TRBV6-5 to TRBJ2-1; 8 nucleotides match TRBD2. V gave up 10 bases and J gave up 3 bases; unmatched junction bases: 11. The CDR3 extends over 15 amino acids. Germline V gene lookup returns CDR1 MNHEY and CDR2 SVGAGI. The chain's CDR3 is CATKLAAFFYNEQFF. For the CDR3, the DNA is TGTGCCACCAAACTAGCGGCTTTTTTCTACAATGAGCAGTTCTTC.

CDR3 region: CASSQDPSYGYTF. The DNA of the CDR3 is TGTGCCAGCAGCCAAGATCCTAGCTATGGCTACACCTTC. V usage is TRBV4-2 and J usage is TRBJ1-2, with D hard to call. Trimming shortened V by 0 bases and J by 4 bases, and 6 bases separated the two germline ends. Germline CDR1 reads LGHNA; CDR2 reads YNFKEQ. This CDR3 region has 13 residues.

V gene TRBV2 combines with J gene TRBJ2-4; TRBD1 matches 9 bases. The CDR3 runs 13 residues. Trimming removed 8 bases from V and 6 bases from J; junction bases left unmatched: 5. CDR1 and CDR2 from the germline V gene are SNHLY and FYNNEI. CDR3 residues: CASWVDRGNIQYF. Written as DNA, the CDR3 is TGTGCCAGCTGGGTGGACAGGGGAAACATTCAGTACTTC.

The table lists this clone with a count of one. The V call is TRBV28, the J call TRBJ2-7; tentative D call: TRBD2 (5 bases). The CDR3 runs 13 residues. V lost 8 bases to trimming and J lost 0 bases, with 11 bases between them. The germline V gene has CDR1 MDHEN and CDR2 SYDVKM. In DNA form, the CDR3 reads TGTGCCAGCGGACGACTACCCTCCTACGAGCAGTACTTC. Its translation is CASGRLPSYEQYF.

The V call is TRBV10-3, the J call TRBJ2-7; TRBD1 aligns across 9 bases. There are 16 residues in the CDR3. Germline trimming cut 6 bases from V and 7 bases from J; bases unmatched to any gene: 16. Germline loops: CDR1 ENHRY, CDR2 SYGVKD. The CDR3 nucleotides read TGTGCCATCAGACGGGACAGGGCAGGAGAATTAAGGGAGCAGTACTTC. It yields the protein CAIRRDRAGELREQYF.

The table lists this clone with a count of one. The rearrangement uses TRBV5-4 and TRBJ2-7; 11 bases map to TRBD2. V shed 3 bases and J 5 bases; nucleotides not matched to a gene: 10. CDR3 length: 16 amino acids. CDR1 and CDR2 from the germline V gene are SGHNT and YYREEE (reference sequence). CDR3 protein: CASSSDSGRVTNEQYF. CDR3 bases: TGTGCCAGCAGCTCAGATAGCGGGAGGGTTACCAACGAGCAGTACTTC.

Details on this clone: Distinct nucleotide sequences in the sample also encode this CDR3. The J gene is TRBJ2-7, the V gene TRBV7-3; 9 nucleotides agree with TRBD2. Germline CDR1 reads SGHTA; CDR2 reads FQGTGA. CDR3 length: 14 amino acids. J was trimmed by 1 base and V by 2 bases; bases with no gene match: 0. CDR3 residues: CASSLAGGSYEQYF. CDR3 DNA: TGTGCCAGCAGCTTAGCGGGAGGGTCCTACGAGCAGTACTTC. Supplemented by reference TRBV7-3 and TRBJ2-7, the full variable domain reads GAGVSQTPSNKVTEKGKYVELRCDPISGHTALYWYRQSLGQGPEFLIYFQGTGAADDSGLPNDRFFAVRPEGSVSTLKIQRTERGDSAVYLCASSLAGGSYEQYFGPGTRLTVT.

The sample holds one count of this clone. The V gene is TRBV29-1, the J gene TRBJ2-1; D is possibly TRBD2 (6 bases). Germline assignment: CDR1 SQVTM and CDR2 ANQGSEA. CDR3 length: 12 amino acids. V lost 6 bases to trimming and J lost 9 bases, with 15 bases between them. For the CDR3, the DNA is TGCAGCGTAGGAGCGGGCGTAACTGAGCAGTTCTTC. Protein: CSVGAGVTEQFF.

The chain carries TRBV7-2 and TRBJ1-5, with unresolved D. The CDR3 has 15 residues. Trimming took 2 bases from V and 2 from J, leaving 10 bases between them. The V gene's germline CDR1 is SGHTA and CDR2 FQGNSA. As DNA, the CDR3 is TGTGCCAGCAGCTTATTAGGCTTGGGCAATCAGCCCCAGCATTTT. It specifies CASSLLGLGNQPQHF.

The CDR3 loop is CAIPHEDYSYEQYF. CDR3 nucleotide sequence: TGTGCCATCCCACACGAGGACTACTCCTACGAGCAGTACTTC. V gene TRBV10-3 combines with J gene TRBJ2-7, with D tentatively TRBD2 (6 bases). Per germline, CDR1 ENHRY and CDR2 SYGVKD. The CDR3 covers 14 residues. Trimming removed 8 bases from V and 0 bases from J, with 14 bases in between.